One sample yielded the 4 T cell receptor beta chains listed below, sequenced in a study of blood T cell repertoires in COVID-19. Sequencing used immunoSEQ multiplex PCR; TCRdb keeps in-frame clones, though not all of them. This sample has about 160,000 clones; 82% occur once, and the top ten carry 20% to 25%. The specimen was peripheral blood. The receptors were gathered from a woman older than 75 with acute or convalescent COVID-19.

Here the CDR3 reads CASSQQGRNTEAFF. The CDR3 DNA reads TGTGCCAGCTCACAGCAGGGGCGGAACACTGAAGCTTTCTTT. The chain links TRBV18 to TRBJ1-1; a weak D match, TRBD1 (6 bases). CDR1 and CDR2 (germline): KGHSH, LQKENI. The ends were cut back, 4 bases at V and 1 base at J, with 10 bases in the middle. This CDR3 comprises 14 residues.

J is TRBJ2-1 and V is TRBV30; 11 positions agree with TRBD1. The V gene's germline CDR1 is GTSNPN and CDR2 SVGIG (reference sequence). The CDR3 covers 13 residues. Unmatched junction bases numbered 3, after V lost 4 bases and J lost 7 bases. CDR3 coding DNA: TGTGCCTGGATGGACAGGGGGCGGAATGAGCAGTTCTTC. Protein sequence: CAWMDRGRNEQFF. Looking up the rest from reference TRBV30 and TRBJ2-1 gives the full variable domain: SQTIHQWPATLVQPVGSPLSLECTVEGTSNPNLYWYRQAAGRGLQLLFYSVGIGQISSEVPQNLSASRPQDRQFILSSKKLLLSDSGFYLCAWMDRGRNEQFFGPGTRLTVL.

The CDR3 DNA is TGTGCCAGCAGTTTCCGGGGACTTTTTTCCTACGAGCAGTACTTC. Protein sequence: CASSFRGLFSYEQYF. The chain has TRBV6-2 or TRBV6-3 and TRBJ2-7; D is possibly TRBD2 (6 bases). The CDR3 has 15 residues. CDR1 MNHEY and CDR2 SVGEGT come from the germline V gene. The ends were cut back, 4 bases at V and 1 base at J, with 14 bases in the middle.

This clone appeared once. The rearrangement joins TRBV4-1 to TRBJ1-1; D unclear. V lost 0 bases, J lost 7 bases, and 18 bases lay in between. Per the germline V gene, CDR1 is MGHRA and CDR2 is YSYEKL. CDR3 length: 16 residues. The CDR3 sequence: CASSQDSLQNRYEAFF. CDR3 sequence (DNA): TGCGCCAGCAGCCAAGATAGTCTACAGAATCGTTATGAAGCTTTCTTT.